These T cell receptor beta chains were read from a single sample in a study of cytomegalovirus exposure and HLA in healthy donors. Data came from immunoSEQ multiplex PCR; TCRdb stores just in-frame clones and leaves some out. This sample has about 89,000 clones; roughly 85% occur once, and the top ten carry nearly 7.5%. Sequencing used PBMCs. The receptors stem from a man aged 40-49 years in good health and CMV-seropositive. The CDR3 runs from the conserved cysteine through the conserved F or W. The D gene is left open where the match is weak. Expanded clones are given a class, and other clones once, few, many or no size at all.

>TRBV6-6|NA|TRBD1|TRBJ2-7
CASSYSTGGEQYF
TGTGCCAGCAGTTACTCGACAGGGGGAGAGCAGTACTTC
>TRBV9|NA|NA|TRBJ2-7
CASSVGPSSYEQYF
TGTGCCAGCAGCGTGGGGCCTAGCTCCTACGAGCAGTACTTC
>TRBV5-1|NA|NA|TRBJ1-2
CASSSSGGGYGYTF
TGCGCCAGCAGCTCCTCGGGGGGTGGCTATGGCTACACCTTC
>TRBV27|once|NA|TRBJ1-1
CASSVAGTRAFF
TGTGCCAGCAGTGTCGCCGGGACTCGGGCTTTCTTT
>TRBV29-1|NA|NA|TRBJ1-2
CSVEDQGTPDGYTF
TGCAGCGTTGAAGATCAGGGTACACCGGATGGCTACACCTTC
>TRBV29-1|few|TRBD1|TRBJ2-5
CSARDRGLQETQYF
TGCAGCGCCCGGGACAGGGGGCTCCAAGAGACCCAGTACTTC
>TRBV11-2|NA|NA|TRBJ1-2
CASSSPPRNYGYTF
TGTGCCAGCAGTTCCCCCCCGAGAAACTATGGCTACACCTTC
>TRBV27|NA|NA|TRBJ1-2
CASSLFMGGGYTF
TGTGCCAGCAGCTTATTTATGGGGGGTGGCTACACCTTC
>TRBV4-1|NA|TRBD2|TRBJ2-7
CASSSLTSGGDEQYF
TGCGCCAGCAGCTCCTTGACTAGCGGGGGCGACGAGCAGTACTTC
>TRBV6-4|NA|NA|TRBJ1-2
CASSWKGGDGYTF
TGTGCCAGCAGCTGGAAGGGGGGGGATGGCTACACCTTC
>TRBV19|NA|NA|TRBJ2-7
CASSLGPGRSYEQYF
TGTGCCAGTAGTCTTGGTCCAGGGAGGTCCTACGAGCAGTACTTC
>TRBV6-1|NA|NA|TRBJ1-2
CASSEAVGGYGYTF
TGTGCCAGCAGTGAAGCAGTAGGGGGCTATGGCTACACCTTC
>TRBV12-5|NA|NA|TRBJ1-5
CASGFSSNQPQHF
TGTGCTAGTGGTTTTAGTAGCAATCAGCCCCAGCATTTT
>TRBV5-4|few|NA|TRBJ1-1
CASSITGNTEAFF
TGTGCCAGCAGTATAACAGGGAACACTGAAGCTTTCTTT
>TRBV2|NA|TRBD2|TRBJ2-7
CASSGGRAGGPYEQYF
TGTGCCAGCAGTGGGGGAAGAGCGGGAGGCCCCTACGAGCAGTACTTC
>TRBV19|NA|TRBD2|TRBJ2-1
CASSKLAGGYNEQFF
TGTGCCAGTAGTAAACTAGCGGGAGGTTACAATGAGCAGTTCTTC
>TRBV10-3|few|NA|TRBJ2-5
CAISGGRPQETQYF
TGTGCCATCAGTGGGGGCAGGCCCCAAGAGACCCAGTACTTC
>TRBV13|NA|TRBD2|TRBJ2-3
CASSQSFAGTSGAPSTDTQYF
TGTGCCAGCAGCCAATCCTTCGCCGGGACTAGCGGCGCTCCTAGCACAGATACGCAGTATTTT
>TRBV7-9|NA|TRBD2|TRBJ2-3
CASSLRGAGRALDTQYF
TGTGCCAGCAGCTTAAGAGGGGCGGGGAGGGCGTTGGATACGCAGTATTTT
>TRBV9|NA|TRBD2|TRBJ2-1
CASSVGGSTYNEQFF
TGTGCCAGCAGCGTAGGCGGGAGTACCTACAATGAGCAGTTCTTC
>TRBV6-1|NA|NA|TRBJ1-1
CASIYRVDAFF
TGTGCCAGCATTTACAGGGTTGACGCTTTCTTT
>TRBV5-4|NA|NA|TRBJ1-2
CASSLGGRVNNYGYTF
TGTGCCAGCAGCCTGGGGGGCAGGGTTAATAACTATGGCTACACCTTC
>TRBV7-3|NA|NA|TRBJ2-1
CASSLSAGDRDEQFF
TGTGCCAGCAGCTTAAGCGCAGGGGATCGGGATGAGCAGTTCTTC
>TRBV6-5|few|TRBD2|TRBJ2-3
CASRRAGDPDTQYF
TGTGCCAGCAGGAGGGCGGGGGACCCAGATACGCAGTATTTT
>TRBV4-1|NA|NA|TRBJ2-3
CASSQGSGDTQYF
TGCGCCAGCAGCCAAGGTTCGGGGGATACGCAGTATTTT
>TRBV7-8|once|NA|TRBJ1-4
CASSPWTSSNEKLFF
TGTGCCAGCAGCCCGTGGACAAGTTCAAATGAAAAACTGTTTTTT
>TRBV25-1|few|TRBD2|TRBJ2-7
CASSSTSGGAYEQYF
TGTGCCAGCAGCTCTACTAGCGGGGGAGCTTACGAGCAGTACTTC
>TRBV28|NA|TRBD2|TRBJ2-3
CASSPAGGGSTDTQYF
TGTGCCAGCAGTCCAGCGGGGGGGGGTAGCACAGATACGCAGTATTTT
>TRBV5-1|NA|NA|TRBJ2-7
CASSADNYEQYF
TGCGCCAGCAGCGCCGACAACTACGAGCAGTACTTC
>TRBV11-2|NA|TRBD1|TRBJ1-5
CASSFSQGAEQPQHF
TGTGCCAGCAGCTTCTCACAGGGGGCTGAACAGCCCCAGCATTTT
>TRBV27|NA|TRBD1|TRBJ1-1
CASGQGSEAFF
TGTGCCAGCGGACAGGGATCTGAAGCTTTCTTT
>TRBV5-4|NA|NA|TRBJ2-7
CASSSILENEQYF
TGTGCCAGCAGCTCGATTTTAGAAAACGAGCAGTACTTC
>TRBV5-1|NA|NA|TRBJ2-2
CASSLYSGANTGELFF
TGCGCCAGCAGCTTGTATTCAGGGGCGAACACCGGGGAGCTGTTTTTT
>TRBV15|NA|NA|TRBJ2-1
CATSSFRGSEQFF
TGTGCCACCAGCAGCTTTAGGGGATCTGAGCAGTTCTTC
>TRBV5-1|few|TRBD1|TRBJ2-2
CASSKGTGEANTGELFF
TGCGCCAGCAGCAAGGGGACAGGGGAAGCGAACACCGGGGAGCTGTTTTTT
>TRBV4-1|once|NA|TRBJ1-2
CASSQRGPQEVNYGYTF
TGCGCCAGCAGCCAAAGAGGTCCTCAAGAAGTAAACTATGGCTACACCTTC
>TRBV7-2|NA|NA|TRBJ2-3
CASSSLGSTQYF
TGTGCCAGCAGCTCGTTAGGGAGTACGCAGTATTTT
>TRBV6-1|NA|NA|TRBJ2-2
CASTPQATGELFF
TGTGCCAGCACCCCCCAGGCGACCGGGGAGCTGTTTTTT
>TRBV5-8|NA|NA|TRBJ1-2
CASSLADWNYGYTF
TGTGCCAGCAGCTTGGCTGACTGGAACTATGGCTACACCTTC
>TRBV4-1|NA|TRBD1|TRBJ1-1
CASSQVPGQGGIIPEAFF
TGCGCCAGCAGCCAAGTTCCAGGACAGGGGGGGATAATTCCTGAAGCTTTCTTT
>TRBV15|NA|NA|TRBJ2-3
CATNPQENSTDTQYF
TGTGCCACCAACCCACAGGAAAACAGCACAGATACGCAGTATTTT
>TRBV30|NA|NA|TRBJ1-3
CAWSGTIPLFGTIYF
TGTGCCTGGAGTGGGACTATCCCTCTCTTTGGCACCATATATTTT
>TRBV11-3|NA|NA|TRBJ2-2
CASSFSNMNTGELFF
TGTGCCAGCAGCTTTTCGAACATGAACACCGGGGAGCTGTTTTTT
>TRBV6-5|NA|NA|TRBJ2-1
CASVPRGGNEQFF
TGTGCCAGCGTACCTCGTGGAGGCAATGAGCAGTTCTTC
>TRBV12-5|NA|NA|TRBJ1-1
CASGLVVGVLTEAFF
TGTGCTAGTGGTTTGGTAGTAGGGGTTCTCACTGAAGCTTTCTTT
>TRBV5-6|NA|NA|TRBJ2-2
CASSFTGTPNTGELFF
TGTGCCAGCAGCTTCACCGGGACACCGAACACCGGGGAGCTGTTTTTT
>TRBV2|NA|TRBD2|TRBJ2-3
CASRSSGRSEADTQYF
TGTGCCAGCAGGTCTAGCGGGAGGTCGGAGGCAGATACGCAGTATTTT
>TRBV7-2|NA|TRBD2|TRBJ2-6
CASRPAGVGANVLTF
TGTGCCAGCAGGCCCGCGGGAGTAGGGGCCAACGTCCTGACTTTC
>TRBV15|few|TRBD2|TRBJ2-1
CATSSEFASGRNYEQFF
TGTGCCACCAGCAGTGAGTTCGCTAGCGGGAGGAATTATGAGCAGTTCTTC
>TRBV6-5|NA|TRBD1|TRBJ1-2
CASRETGGALGYTF
TGTGCCAGCAGAGAAACAGGGGGCGCGCTAGGCTACACCTTC